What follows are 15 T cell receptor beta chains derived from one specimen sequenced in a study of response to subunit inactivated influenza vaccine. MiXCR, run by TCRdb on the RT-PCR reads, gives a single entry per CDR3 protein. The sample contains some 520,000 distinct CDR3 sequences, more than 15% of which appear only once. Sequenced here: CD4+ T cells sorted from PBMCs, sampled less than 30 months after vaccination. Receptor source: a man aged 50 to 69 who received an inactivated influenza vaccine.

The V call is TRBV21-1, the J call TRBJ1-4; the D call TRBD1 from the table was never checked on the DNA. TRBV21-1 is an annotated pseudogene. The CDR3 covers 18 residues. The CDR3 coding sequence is TGTGCCAGCAGCAAATTTTGGGCAGGGTTGTTGGTGGAAGAAAAACTGTTTTTT. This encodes CASSKFWAGLLVEEKLFF.

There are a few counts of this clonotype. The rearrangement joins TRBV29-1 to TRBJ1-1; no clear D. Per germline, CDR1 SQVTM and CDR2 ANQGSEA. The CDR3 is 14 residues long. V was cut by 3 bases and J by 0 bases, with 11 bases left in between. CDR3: CSVEKRAMNTEAFF. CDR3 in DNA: TGCAGCGTTGAGAAACGGGCGATGAACACTGAAGCTTTCTTT.

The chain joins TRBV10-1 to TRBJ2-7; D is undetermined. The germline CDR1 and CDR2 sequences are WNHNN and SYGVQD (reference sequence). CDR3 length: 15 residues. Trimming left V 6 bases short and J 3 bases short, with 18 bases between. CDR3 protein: CASSPGGSLNYEQYF. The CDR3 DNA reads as TGCGCCAGCAGCCCCGGCGGCAGCCTCAACTACGAGCAGTACTTC.

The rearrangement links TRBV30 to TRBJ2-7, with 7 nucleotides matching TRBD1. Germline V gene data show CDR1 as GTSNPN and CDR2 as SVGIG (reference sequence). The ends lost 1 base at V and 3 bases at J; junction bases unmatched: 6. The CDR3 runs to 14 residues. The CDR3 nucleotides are TGTGCCTGGAGTGGAGGGACAGTGCGCTACGAGCAGTACTTC. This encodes CAWSGGTVRYEQYF.

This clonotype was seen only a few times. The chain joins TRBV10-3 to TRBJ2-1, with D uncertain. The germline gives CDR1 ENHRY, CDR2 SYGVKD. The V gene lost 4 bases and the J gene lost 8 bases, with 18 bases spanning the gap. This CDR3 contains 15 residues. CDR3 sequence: CAISVGGTEGDEQFF. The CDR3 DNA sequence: TGTGCCATCAGTGTCGGCGGCACCGAAGGCGATGAGCAGTTCTTC.

CDR3 protein: CASSPGPRNTGELFF. The CDR3 DNA is TGTGCCAGCAGTCCCGGACCGAGGAACACCGGGGAGCTGTTTTTT. The V call is TRBV3-1, the J call TRBJ2-2; D ambiguous. The CDR3 has 15 residues. Per the germline V gene, CDR1 is LGHDT and CDR2 is YNNKEL (reference sequence). Trimming cost V 6 bases and J 1 base, with 12 bases left between them.

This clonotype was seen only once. The CDR3 spells CASSQVAGGLSNEQFF. The CDR3 DNA is TGCGCCAGCAGCCAAGTAGCGGGGGGGCTTTCCAATGAGCAGTTCTTC. This rearrangement joins TRBV4-3 to TRBJ2-1; 11 nucleotides agree with TRBD2. There are 16 residues in the CDR3. Per the germline V gene, CDR1 is LGHNA and CDR2 is YSLEER. Trimming cost V 1 base and J 6 bases; bases outside gene matches: 5.

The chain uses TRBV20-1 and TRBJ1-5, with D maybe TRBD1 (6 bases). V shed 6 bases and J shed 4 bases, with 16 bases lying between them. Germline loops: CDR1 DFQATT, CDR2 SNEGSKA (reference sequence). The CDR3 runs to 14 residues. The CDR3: CSATAGGRNQPQHF. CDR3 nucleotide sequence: TGCAGTGCCACGGCGGGGGGGCGGAATCAGCCCCAGCATTTT.

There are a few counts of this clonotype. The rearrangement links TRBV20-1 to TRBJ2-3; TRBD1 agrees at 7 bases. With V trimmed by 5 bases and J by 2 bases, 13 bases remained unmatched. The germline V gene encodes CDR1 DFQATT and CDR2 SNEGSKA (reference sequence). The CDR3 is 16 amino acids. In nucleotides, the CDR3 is TGCAGTGCTGCGCCCACCACAGGGGCGACCACAGATACGCAGTATTTT. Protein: CSAAPTTGATTDTQYF.

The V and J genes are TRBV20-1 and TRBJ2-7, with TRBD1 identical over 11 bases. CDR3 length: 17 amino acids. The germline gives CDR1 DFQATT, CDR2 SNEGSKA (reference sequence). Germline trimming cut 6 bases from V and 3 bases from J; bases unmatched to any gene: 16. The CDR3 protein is CSAVNRDRGKLGYEQYF. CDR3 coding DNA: TGCAGTGCGGTTAACCGGGACAGGGGGAAGTTGGGCTACGAGCAGTACTTC.

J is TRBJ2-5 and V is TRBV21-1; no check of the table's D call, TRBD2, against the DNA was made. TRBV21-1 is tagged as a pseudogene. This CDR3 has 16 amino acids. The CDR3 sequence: CASSPPGCGRRETQYF. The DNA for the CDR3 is TGTGCCAGCAGCCCACCGGGGTGCGGGAGACGGGAGACCCAGTACTTC.

The CDR3 region has the DNA TGTGCCAGCAGTCTACTAGCGGCTAAGGACTACGAGCAGTACTTC. This gives the protein CASSLLAAKDYEQYF. The V and J genes are TRBV27 and TRBJ2-7; 8 nucleotides agree with TRBD2. V lost 5 bases to trimming and J lost 3 bases; unmatched junction nucleotides: 9. The length of the CDR3 is 15 residues. Germline V gives CDR1 MNHEY, CDR2 SMNVEV (reference sequence).

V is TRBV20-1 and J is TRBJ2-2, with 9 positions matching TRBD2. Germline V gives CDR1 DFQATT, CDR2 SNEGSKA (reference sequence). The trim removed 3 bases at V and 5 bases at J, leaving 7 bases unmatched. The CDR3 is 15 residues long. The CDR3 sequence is CSASPAGGDTGELFF. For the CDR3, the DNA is TGCAGTGCTAGTCCAGCGGGGGGAGATACCGGGGAGCTGTTTTTT.

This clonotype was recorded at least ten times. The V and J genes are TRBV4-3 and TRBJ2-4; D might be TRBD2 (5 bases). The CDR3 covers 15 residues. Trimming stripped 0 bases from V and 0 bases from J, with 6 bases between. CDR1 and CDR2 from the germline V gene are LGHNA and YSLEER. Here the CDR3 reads CASSQDGLAKNIQYF. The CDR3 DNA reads TGCGCCAGCAGCCAAGATGGACTAGCCAAAAACATTCAGTACTTC.

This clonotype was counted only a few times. CDR3 DNA: TGCGCCAGCAGCCAAGTGGGACTAGCGGGAGGGCTGTACAATGAGCAGTTCTTC. The encoded protein is CASSQVGLAGGLYNEQFF. This chain links TRBV4-3 with TRBJ2-1; TRBD2 matches at 16 bases. Losses at the gene ends were 1 base for V and 4 bases for J; bases not matched to a gene: 4. The CDR3 length is 18 residues. The germline CDR1 and CDR2 sequences are LGHNA and YSLEER.